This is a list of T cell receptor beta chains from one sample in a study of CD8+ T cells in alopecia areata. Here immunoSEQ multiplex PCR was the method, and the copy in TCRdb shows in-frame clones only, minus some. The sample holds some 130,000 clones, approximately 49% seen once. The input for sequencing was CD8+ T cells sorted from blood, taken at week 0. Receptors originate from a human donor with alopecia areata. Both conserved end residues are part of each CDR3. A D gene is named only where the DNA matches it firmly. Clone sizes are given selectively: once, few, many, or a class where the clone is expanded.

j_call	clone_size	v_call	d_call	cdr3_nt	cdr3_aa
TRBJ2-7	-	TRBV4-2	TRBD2	TGTGCCAGCAGCCTAAGGGCAGCGGGGACCTACGAGCAGTACTTC	CASSLRAAGTYEQYF
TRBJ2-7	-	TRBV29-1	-	TGCAGCGTTGTGTCGGGGTCGGGAGAGCAGTACTTC	CSVVSGSGEQYF
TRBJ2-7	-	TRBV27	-	TGTGCCAGCAGTTTATTAGGAGATGACTCCTACGAGCAGTACTTC	CASSLLGDDSYEQYF
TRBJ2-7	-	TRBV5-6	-	TGTGCCAGCAGCAACGGCTACGAGCAGTACTTC	CASSNGYEQYF
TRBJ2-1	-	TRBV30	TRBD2	TGTGCCTGGATCTCTAGCGGGTGGTACAATGAGCAGTTCTTC	CAWISSGWYNEQFF
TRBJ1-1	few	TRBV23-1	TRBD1	TGCGCCAGCAGTCATAAGAAAGGGGACAGGGGGCGCGGGAACACTGAAGCTTTCTTT	CASSHKKGDRGRGNTEAFF
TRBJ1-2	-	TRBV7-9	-	TGTGCCAGCAGCTTAGGGGGCGGCCCTGATGGCTACACCTTC	CASSLGGGPDGYTF
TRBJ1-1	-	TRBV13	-	TGTGCCAGCAGCTCCCAAATGGAGATGAACACTGAAGCTTTCTTT	CASSSQMEMNTEAFF
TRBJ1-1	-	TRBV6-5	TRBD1	TGTGCCAGCAGTTCTGACAGGGAGACCGTGAACACTGAAGCTTTCTTT	CASSSDRETVNTEAFF
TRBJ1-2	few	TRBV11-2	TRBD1	TGTGCCAGCAGCCTGGACAGGCACCCCACCTTC	CASSLDRHPTF
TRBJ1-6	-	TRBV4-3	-	TGCGCCAGCAGCCAAGCGGATGGGATGGATCGAAATTCACCCCTCCACTTT	CASSQADGMDRNSPLHF
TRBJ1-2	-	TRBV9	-	TGTGCCAGCAGCGTAAATTTTCGACAGTACACCTTC	CASSVNFRQYTF
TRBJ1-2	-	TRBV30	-	TGTGCCTGGAATTTCCTAGGGGCTGAAGGCTACACCTTC	CAWNFLGAEGYTF
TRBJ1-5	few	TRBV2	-	TGTGCCAGCAGTGAAGCGCTTTGGGGTAATCAGCCCCAGCATTTT	CASSEALWGNQPQHF
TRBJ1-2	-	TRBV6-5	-	TGTGCCAGCAGTTACTCGGGTCAGGGAAAATCCTATGGCTACACCTTC	CASSYSGQGKSYGYTF
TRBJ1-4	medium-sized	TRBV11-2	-	TGTGCCAGCAGTATAACAGGGTCGCCTTCCGAAAAACTGTTTTTT	CASSITGSPSEKLFF
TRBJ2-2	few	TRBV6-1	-	TGTGCCAGCAGTGGAAACAGGGGAGGCACCGGGGAGCTGTTTTTT	CASSGNRGGTGELFF
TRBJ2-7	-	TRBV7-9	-	TGTGCCAGCAGCCTTTTCTACGAGCAGTACTTC	CASSLFYEQYF
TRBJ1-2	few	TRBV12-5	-	TGTGCTAGTCTACCATTGTACTATGGCTACACCTTC	CASLPLYYGYTF
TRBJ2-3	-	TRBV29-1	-	TGCAGCGTTTTGGCCGTTGACAGTGGCACAGATACGCAGTATTTT	CSVLAVDSGTDTQYF
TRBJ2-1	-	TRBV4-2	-	TGTGCCAGCAGCCAGTTAACAGTTATGGATGAGCAGTTCTTC	CASSQLTVMDEQFF
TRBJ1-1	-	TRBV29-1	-	TGCAGCGTTGAGTTTGAAGGGAATGAAGCTTTCTTT	CSVEFEGNEAFF
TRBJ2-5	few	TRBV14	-	TGTGCCAGCAGCCAAGTTCAGGACCAAGAGACCCAGTACTTC	CASSQVQDQETQYF
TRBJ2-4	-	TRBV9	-	TGTGCCAGCAGCGTTGGAGGGCTCGAGGACATTCAGTACTTC	CASSVGGLEDIQYF
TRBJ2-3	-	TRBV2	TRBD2	TGTGCCAGCGTGACTAGCAGACGCACAGATACGCAGTATTTT	CASVTSRRTDTQYF
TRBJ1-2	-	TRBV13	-	TGTGCCAGCAGTTCCCGGGGTCGGGGGCCTCCTTATGGCTACACCTTC	CASSSRGRGPPYGYTF
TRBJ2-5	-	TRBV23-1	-	TGCGCCAACCAGGGGCACCAAGAGACCCAGTACTTC	CANQGHQETQYF
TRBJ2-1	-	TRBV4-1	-	TGCGCCAGCAGATTCGACGGATCCTCCTACAATGAGCAGTTCTTC	CASRFDGSSYNEQFF
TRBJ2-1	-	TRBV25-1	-	TGTGCCAGCAGTCAGCTAGCGCCCTACAATGAGCAGTTCTTC	CASSQLAPYNEQFF
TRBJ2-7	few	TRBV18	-	TGTGCCAGCTCACGTGCTCCGGACGAGCAGTACTTC	CASSRAPDEQYF